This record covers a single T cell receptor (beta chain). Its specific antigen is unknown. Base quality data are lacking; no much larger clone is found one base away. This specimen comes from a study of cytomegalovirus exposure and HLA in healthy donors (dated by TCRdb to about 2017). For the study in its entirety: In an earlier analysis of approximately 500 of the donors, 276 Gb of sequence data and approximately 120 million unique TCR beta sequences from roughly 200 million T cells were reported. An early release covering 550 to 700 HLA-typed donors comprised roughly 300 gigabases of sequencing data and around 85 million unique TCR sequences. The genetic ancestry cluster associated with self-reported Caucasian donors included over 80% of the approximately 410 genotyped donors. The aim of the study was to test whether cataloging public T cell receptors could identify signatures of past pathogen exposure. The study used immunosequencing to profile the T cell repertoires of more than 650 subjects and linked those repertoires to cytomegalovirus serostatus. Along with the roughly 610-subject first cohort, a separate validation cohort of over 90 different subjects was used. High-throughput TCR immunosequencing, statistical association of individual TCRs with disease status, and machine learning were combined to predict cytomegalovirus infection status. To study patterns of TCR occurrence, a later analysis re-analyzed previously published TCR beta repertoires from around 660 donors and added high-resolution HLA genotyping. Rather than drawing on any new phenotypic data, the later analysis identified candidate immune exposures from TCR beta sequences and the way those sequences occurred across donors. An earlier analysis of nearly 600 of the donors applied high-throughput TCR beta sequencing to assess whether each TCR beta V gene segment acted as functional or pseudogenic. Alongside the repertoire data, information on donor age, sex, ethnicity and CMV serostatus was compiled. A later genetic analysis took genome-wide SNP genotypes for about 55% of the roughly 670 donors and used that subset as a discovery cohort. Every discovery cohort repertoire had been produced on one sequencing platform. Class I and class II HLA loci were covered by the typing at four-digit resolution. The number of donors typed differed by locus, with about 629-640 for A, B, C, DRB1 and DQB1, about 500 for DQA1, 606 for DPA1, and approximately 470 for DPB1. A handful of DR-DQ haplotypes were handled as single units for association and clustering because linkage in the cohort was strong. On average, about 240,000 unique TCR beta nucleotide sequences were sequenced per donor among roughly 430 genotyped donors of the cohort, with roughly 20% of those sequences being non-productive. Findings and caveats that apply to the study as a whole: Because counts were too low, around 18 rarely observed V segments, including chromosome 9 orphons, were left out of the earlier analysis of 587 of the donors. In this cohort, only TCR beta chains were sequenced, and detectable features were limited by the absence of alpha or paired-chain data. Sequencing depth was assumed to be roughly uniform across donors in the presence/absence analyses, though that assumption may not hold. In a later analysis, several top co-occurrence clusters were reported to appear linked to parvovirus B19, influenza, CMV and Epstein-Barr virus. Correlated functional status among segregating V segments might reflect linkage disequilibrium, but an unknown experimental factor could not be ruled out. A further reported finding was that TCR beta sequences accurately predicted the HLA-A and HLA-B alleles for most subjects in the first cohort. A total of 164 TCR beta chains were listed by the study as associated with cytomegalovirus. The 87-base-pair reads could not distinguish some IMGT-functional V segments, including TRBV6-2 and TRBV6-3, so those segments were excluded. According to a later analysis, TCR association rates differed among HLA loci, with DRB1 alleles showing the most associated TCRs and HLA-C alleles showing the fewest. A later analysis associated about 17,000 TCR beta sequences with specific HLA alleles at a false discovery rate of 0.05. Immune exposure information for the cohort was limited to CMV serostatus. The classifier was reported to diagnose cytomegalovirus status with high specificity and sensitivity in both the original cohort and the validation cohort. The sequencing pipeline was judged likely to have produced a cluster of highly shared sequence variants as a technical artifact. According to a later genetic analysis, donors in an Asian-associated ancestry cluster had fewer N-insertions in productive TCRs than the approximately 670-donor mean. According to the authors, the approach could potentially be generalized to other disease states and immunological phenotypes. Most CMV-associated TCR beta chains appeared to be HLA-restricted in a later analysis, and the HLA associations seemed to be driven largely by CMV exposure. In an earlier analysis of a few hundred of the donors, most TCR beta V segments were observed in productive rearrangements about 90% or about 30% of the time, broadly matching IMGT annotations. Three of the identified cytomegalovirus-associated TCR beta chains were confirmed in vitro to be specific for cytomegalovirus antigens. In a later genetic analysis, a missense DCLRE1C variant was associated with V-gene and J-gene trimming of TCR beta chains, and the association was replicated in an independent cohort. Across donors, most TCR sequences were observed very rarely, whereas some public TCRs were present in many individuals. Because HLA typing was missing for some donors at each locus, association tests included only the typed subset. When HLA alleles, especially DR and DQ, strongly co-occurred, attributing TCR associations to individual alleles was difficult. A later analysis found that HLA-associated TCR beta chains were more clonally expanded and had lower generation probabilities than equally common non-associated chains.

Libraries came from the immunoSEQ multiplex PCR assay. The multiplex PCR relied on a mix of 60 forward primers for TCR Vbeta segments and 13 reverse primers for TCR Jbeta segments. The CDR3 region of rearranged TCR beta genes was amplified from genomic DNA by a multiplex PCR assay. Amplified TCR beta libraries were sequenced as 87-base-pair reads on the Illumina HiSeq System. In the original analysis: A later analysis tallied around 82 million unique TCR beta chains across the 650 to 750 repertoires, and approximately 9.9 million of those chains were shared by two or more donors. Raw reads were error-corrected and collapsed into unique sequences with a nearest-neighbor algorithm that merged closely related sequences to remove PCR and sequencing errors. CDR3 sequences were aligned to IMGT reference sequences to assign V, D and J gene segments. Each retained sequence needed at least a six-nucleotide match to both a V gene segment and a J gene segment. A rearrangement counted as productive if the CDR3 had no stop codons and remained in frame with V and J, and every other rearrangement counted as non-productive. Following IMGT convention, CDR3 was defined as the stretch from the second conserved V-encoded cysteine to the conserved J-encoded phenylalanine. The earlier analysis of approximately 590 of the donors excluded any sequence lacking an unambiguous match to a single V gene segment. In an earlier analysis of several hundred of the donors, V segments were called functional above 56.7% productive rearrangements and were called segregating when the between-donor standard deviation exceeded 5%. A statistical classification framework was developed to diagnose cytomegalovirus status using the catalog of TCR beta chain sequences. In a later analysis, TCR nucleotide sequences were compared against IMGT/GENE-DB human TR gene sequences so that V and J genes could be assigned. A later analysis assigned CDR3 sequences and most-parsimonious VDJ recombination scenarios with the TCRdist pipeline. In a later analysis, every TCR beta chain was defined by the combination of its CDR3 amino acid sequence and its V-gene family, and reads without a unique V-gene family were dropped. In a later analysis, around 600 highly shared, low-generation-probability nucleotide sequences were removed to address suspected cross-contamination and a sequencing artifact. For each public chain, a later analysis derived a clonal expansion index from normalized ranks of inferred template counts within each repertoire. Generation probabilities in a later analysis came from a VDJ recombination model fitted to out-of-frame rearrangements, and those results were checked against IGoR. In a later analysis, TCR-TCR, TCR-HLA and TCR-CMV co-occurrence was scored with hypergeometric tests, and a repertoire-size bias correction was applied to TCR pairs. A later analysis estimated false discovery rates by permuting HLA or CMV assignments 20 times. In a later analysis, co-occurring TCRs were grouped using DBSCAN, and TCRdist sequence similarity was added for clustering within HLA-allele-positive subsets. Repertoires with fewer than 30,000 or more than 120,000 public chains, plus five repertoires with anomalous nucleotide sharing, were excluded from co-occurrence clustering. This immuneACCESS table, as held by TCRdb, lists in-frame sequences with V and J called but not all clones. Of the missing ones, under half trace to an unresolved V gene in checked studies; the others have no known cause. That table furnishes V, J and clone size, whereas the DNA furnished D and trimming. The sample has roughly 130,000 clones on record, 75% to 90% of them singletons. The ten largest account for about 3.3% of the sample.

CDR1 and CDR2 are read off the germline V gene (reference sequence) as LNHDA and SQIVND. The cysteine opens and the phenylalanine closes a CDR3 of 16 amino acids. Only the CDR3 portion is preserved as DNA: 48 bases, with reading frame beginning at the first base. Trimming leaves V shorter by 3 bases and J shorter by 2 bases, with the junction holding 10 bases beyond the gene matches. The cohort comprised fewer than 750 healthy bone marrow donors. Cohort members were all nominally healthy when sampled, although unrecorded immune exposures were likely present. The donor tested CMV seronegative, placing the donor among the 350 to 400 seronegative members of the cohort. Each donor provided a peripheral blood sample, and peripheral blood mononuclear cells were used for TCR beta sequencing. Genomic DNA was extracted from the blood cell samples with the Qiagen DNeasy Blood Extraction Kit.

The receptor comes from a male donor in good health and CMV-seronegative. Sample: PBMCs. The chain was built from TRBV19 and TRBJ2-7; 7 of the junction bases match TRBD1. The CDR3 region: CASSISGTELAYEQYF. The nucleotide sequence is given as TGTGCCAGTAGTATTTCCGGGACAGAGCTTGCCTACGAGCAGTACTTC.